This T cell receptor beta chain was sequenced during a study of vaccination and CD4 T cells after COVID-19. Whole-study context: Vaccination of participants consisted of two doses of either BNT162b2 or mRNA-1273 vaccine.

Per germline, CDR1 DFQATT and CDR2 SNEGSKA (reference sequence). Trimming pared 5 bases from V and 1 base from J, leaving 14 bases between. CDR3 length: 14 residues. The treatment: approximately 11-day PBMC culture with coronavirus spike peptide pools or control peptides (ViraFEST assay). IL-2 (around 10 IU/ml) and peptide pools (around 10 ug/ml) were added to cultures of under 2.5 million PBMCs per well. The cultures had half their medium swapped for fresh IL-2 medium on days 3 and 7. An Oncomine TCR Beta short-read assay was used to sequence the DNA from cultured CD4+ T cells. TCRdb processed the PCR reads anew with MiXCR; each CDR3 protein has one entry. The repertoire holds about 15,000 distinct CDR3 sequences, 78% seen once, with 9.6% in the top ten. On this clonotype itself: The antigen remains unidentified.

The TCR was taken from a human donor who received a COVID-19 vaccine. The source was CD4+ T cells from blood, cultured in vitro, collected after SARS-CoV-2 vaccination. The chain carries TRBV20-1 and TRBJ1-1; D unresolved. This CDR3 is CSAPKIPSNTEAFF. The CDR3 DNA is TGCAGTGCTCCTAAAATCCCATCGAACACTGAAGCTTTCTTT.